These T cell receptor beta chains were read from a single sample in a study of lymphopenia after photon versus proton radiotherapy. Assay: immunoSEQ multiplex PCR; the TCRdb copy retains only in-frame clones and omits some. The sample shows approximately 160,000 clones, 70% to 90% of them seen only once. The sequencing used peripheral blood, collected from a patient treated with photon-based radiotherapy. These TCRs come from a man aged 45-65 years with gastric cancer. CDR3s include the opening cysteine and the closing phenylalanine or tryptophan. Fields, in order: clone size, V gene, J gene, D gene, CDR3 protein, CDR3 DNA. A D gene is named only where the DNA matches it firmly. Where a row states a size, it is once, few, many or the class of an expanded clone; other rows omit it.

.	TRBV6-5	TRBJ2-1	.	CASSYSASYNEQFF	TGTGCCAGCAGTTACTCAGCGAGCTACAATGAGCAGTTCTTC
.	TRBV5-6	TRBJ1-2	.	CASTRRSRGYTF	TGTGCCAGCACTCGCCGCAGCCGGGGCTACACCTTC
.	TRBV18	TRBJ1-2	TRBD1	CASSRTGGNHYGYTF	TGTGCCAGCTCACGGACAGGGGGCAATCACTATGGCTACACCTTC
.	TRBV9	TRBJ2-5	.	CASSPPGVWETQYF	TGTGCCAGCAGCCCCCCCGGGGTCTGGGAGACCCAGTACTTC
once	TRBV4-2	TRBJ2-2	TRBD2	CASSQATSGRFVGELFF	TGTGCCAGCAGCCAGGCTACTAGCGGGAGATTCGTCGGGGAGCTGTTTTTT
once	TRBV6-6	TRBJ2-7	.	CASSYNSYEQYF	TGTGCCAGCAGTTATAATTCCTACGAGCAGTACTTC
.	TRBV5-5	TRBJ2-7	TRBD1	CASSLGDRASYEQYF	TGTGCCAGCAGCTTGGGGGACAGGGCTTCCTACGAGCAGTACTTC
.	TRBV6-4	TRBJ2-2	.	CASSDPPSGELFF	TGTGCCAGCAGTGACCCTCCGTCCGGGGAGCTGTTTTTT
once	TRBV6-5	TRBJ2-7	TRBD1	CASSDRDRTYEQYF	TGTGCCAGCAGCGACAGGGACCGGACCTACGAGCAGTACTTC
.	TRBV5-4	TRBJ2-3	TRBD2	CASSIKAGLGDTQYF	TGTGCCAGCAGCATTAAAGCGGGATTAGGAGATACGCAGTATTTT
.	TRBV19	TRBJ2-7	.	CASSIGWGPSYEQYF	TGTGCCAGTAGTATAGGCTGGGGGCCCTCCTACGAGCAGTACTTC
few	TRBV7-2	TRBJ2-7	TRBD2	CASSPGLVGEQYF	TGTGCCAGCAGCCCGGGACTAGTCGGCGAGCAGTACTTC
.	TRBV7-8	TRBJ2-1	.	CASSSEGLGNNEQFF	TGTGCCAGCAGCTCAGAGGGCCTCGGAAACAATGAGCAGTTCTTC
.	TRBV6-1	TRBJ1-1	.	CASSEGATTEAFF	TGTGCCAGCAGTGAAGGAGCGACGACTGAAGCTTTCTTT
.	TRBV27	TRBJ1-1	.	CASATLLSDTEAFF	TGTGCCAGCGCCACCCTCCTCTCGGACACTGAAGCTTTCTTT
.	TRBV7-8	TRBJ2-6	.	CASRRDIYSGANVLTF	TGTGCCAGCAGAAGGGACATTTACTCTGGGGCCAACGTCCTGACTTTC
.	TRBV27	TRBJ1-1	.	CASSYDPIRGSTEAFF	TGTGCCAGCAGTTACGACCCAATCAGGGGAAGCACTGAAGCTTTCTTT
.	TRBV19	TRBJ1-1	TRBD1	CASSRQGGMNTEAFF	TGTGCCAGTAGTAGACAGGGGGGGATGAACACTGAAGCTTTCTTT
.	TRBV5-1	TRBJ1-1	TRBD1	CASSLASGGQNTEAFF	TGCGCCAGCAGCTTGGCTTCAGGGGGCCAGAACACTGAAGCTTTCTTT
.	TRBV11-2	TRBJ1-1	TRBD1	CASSLVGGNTEAFF	TGTGCCAGCAGCTTAGTAGGGGGCAACACTGAAGCTTTCTTT
.	TRBV6-5	TRBJ2-7	.	CASSNSYEQYF	TGTGCCAGCAGTAACTCCTACGAGCAGTACTTC
once	TRBV11-2	TRBJ2-1	TRBD1	CASSSRTGEAYNEQFF	TGTGCCAGCAGCTCCCGGACAGGGGAGGCCTACAATGAGCAGTTCTTC
.	TRBV7-3	TRBJ1-1	.	CASSLEGWHTEAFF	TGTGCCAGCAGTTTAGAAGGGTGGCACACTGAAGCTTTCTTT
few	TRBV4-2	TRBJ2-3	.	CASSQDGRQGTYF	TGTGCCAGCAGCCAAGATGGTCGGCAGGGGACGTATTTT
.	TRBV25-1	TRBJ1-4	.	CASSAHSTTNEKLFF	TGTGCCAGCAGTGCCCACAGTACAACTAATGAAAAACTGTTTTTT
.	TRBV19	TRBJ2-4	.	CASRDSPKNIQYF	TGTGCCAGTAGGGACAGTCCGAAAAACATTCAGTACTTC
.	TRBV7-9	TRBJ2-1	.	CASSPGTGRRDYNEQFF	TGTGCCAGCAGCCCCGGGACGGGAAGACGGGATTACAATGAGCAGTTCTTC
once	TRBV5-1	TRBJ2-3	.	CASSLGAPDTQYF	TGCGCCAGCAGCTTGGGGGCCCCGGATACGCAGTATTTT
few	TRBV27	TRBJ2-7	.	CASSKRGDSYEQYF	TGTGCCAGCAGTAAGCGAGGGGACTCCTACGAGCAGTACTTC
once	TRBV5-6	TRBJ2-5	.	CASSLAVGVVETQYF	TGTGCCAGCAGCTTGGCCGTGGGGGTTGTGGAGACCCAGTACTTC
.	TRBV5-6	TRBJ2-3	.	CASSRGGRGRVSDTQYF	TGTGCCAGCAGCCGGGGTGGGCGGGGGCGCGTTTCAGATACGCAGTATTTT
.	TRBV5-5	TRBJ1-1	TRBD1	CASSPGLGQGYTEAFF	TGTGCCAGCAGCCCCGGACTTGGACAGGGGTACACTGAAGCTTTCTTT
.	TRBV7-2	TRBJ2-2	TRBD2	CASSPSGRAVTGELFF	TGTGCCAGCAGCCCCAGCGGGAGGGCCGTCACCGGGGAGCTGTTTTTT
.	TRBV6-1	TRBJ1-5	TRBD1	CASSKGQGGNQPQHF	TGTGCCAGCAGCAAAGGACAGGGGGGCAATCAGCCCCAGCATTTT
.	TRBV18	TRBJ2-1	TRBD2	CASSSRLAGNYNEQFF	TGTGCCAGCTCATCTAGACTAGCGGGGAACTACAATGAGCAGTTCTTC
.	TRBV6-6	TRBJ1-1	.	CATTLGMNTEAFF	TGTGCCACCACGCTGGGGATGAACACTGAAGCTTTCTTT
.	TRBV7-2	TRBJ1-4	TRBD1	CASSPSGQSNEKLFF	TGTGCCAGCAGCCCCTCGGGACAGAGTAATGAAAAACTGTTTTTT
.	TRBV27	TRBJ1-5	.	CASRDGTAVYSNQPQHF	TGTGCCAGCAGGGATGGCACAGCCGTTTATAGCAATCAGCCCCAGCATTTT
.	TRBV10-3	TRBJ2-7	TRBD1	CAISEAGGTYEQYF	TGTGCCATCAGTGAGGCAGGGGGAACCTACGAGCAGTACTTC
.	TRBV5-5	TRBJ2-3	TRBD2	CASSPLGAGGEDTQYF	TGTGCCAGCAGCCCGCTCGGGGCGGGAGGTGAAGATACGCAGTATTTT
.	TRBV14	TRBJ1-2	TRBD1	CASSQTGTGNYGYTF	TGTGCCAGCAGCCAAACCGGGACAGGGAACTATGGCTACACCTTC
.	TRBV4-1	TRBJ2-1	TRBD2	CASSRPGTSGGQFF	TGCGCCAGCAGCCGTCCCGGGACTAGCGGGGGGCAGTTCTTC
.	TRBV13	TRBJ2-5	TRBD2	CASSYGLAGSVETQYF	TGTGCCAGCAGCTACGGACTAGCGGGGTCAGTAGAGACCCAGTACTTC
.	TRBV7-9	TRBJ2-5	TRBD2	CASSSGTRQETQYF	TGTGCCAGCAGCTCGGGGACTAGACAAGAGACCCAGTACTTC